The present T cell receptor beta chain was sequenced within a study of cytomegalovirus exposure and HLA in healthy donors. On the study more broadly: The roughly 130 validation repertoires, a later analysis reported, used the same platform as the 550 to 700 repertoires from the first cohort. The study, taken as a whole, reports: A few chains tied to CMV proved CMV antigen-specific in vitro. According to the study, some 160 TCR beta chains were cytomegalovirus-associated.

Among the 110 or so subjects of the validation cohort, separate from the approximately 700-subject first cohort, were the donors. To note about this clone: Its antigen is unidentified.

Produced via immunoSEQ multiplex PCR; TCRdb's table is partial and in-frame only. This table has about 140,000 clones, 90% to 95% appearing once. J gave up 4 bases and V 5 bases, and 12 bases lay outside the gene matches. Germline CDR1 and CDR2: SGHTA and FQGNSA. The CDR3 loop spans 18 amino acids. This chain joins TRBV7-2 and TRBJ2-5, with 14 bases aligning to TRBD2. Input material: PBMCs. The sequence derives from a man between 18 and 35 years old in good health and CMV-seronegative. The CDR3 DNA follows: TGTGCCAGCAGCCCCCGGGGACTAGCGGGAGCGGAGAGAGAGACCCAGTACTTC. It specifies CASSPRGLAGAERETQYF. The full variable domain, its missing parts supplied by reference TRBV7-2 and TRBJ2-5, is GAGVSQSPSNKVTEKGKDVELRCDPISGHTALYWYRQSLGQGLEFLIYFQGNSAPDKSGLPSDRFSAERTGGSVSTLTIQRTQQEDSAVYLCASSPRGLAGAERETQYFGPGTRLLVL.